This T cell receptor (beta chain) appears in the sequencing data of a study of blood T cell repertoires in COVID-19. Study as a whole: T cells, B-cell-depleted T cells, or PBMCs supplied cDNA or gDNA.

Profiled with immunoSEQ multiplex PCR; TCRdb holds only in-frame clones, not every one. The table includes 160,000 or so clones, roughly 80% detected once. Germline CDR1 MGHRA, CDR2 YSYEKL. With V trimmed by 1 base and J by 4 bases, 5 bases remained unmatched. This CDR3 is built from 16 residues. The chain carries TRBV4-1 and TRBJ2-1, with 9 bases fitting TRBD2. The TCR was taken from a woman in her sixties who had recovered from COVID-19. Sequencing input: PBMCs or T cells enriched from blood (not recorded which). In DNA, the CDR3 is TGCGCCAGCAGCCAAGTTTCCAGCGGGGGGTACAATGAGCAGTTCTTC. Amino acids: CASSQVSSGGYNEQFF.